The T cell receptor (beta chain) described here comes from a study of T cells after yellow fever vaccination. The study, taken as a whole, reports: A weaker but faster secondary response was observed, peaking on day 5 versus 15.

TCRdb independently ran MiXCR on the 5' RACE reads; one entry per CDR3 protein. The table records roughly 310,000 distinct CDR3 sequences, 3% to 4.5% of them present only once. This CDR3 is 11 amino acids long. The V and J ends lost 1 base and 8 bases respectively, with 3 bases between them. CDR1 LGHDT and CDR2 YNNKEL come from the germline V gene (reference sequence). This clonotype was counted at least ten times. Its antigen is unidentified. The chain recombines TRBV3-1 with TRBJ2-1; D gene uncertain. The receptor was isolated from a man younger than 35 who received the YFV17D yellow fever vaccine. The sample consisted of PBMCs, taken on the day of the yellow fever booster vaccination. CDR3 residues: CASSQADEQFF. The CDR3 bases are TGTGCCAGCAGCCAAGCCGATGAGCAGTTCTTC.